The source of this T cell receptor (beta chain) is a study of T cells in localized non-small cell lung cancer (dated by TCRdb to 2019 to 2021). Describing the broader study: The study examined T cell repertoires in roughly 240 patients with early-stage NSCLC and compared tumors with uninvolved tumor-adjacent lungs. The cohort comprised 236 treatment-naïve NSCLC patients with resected, localized lung tumors. NSCLC patients had a mean age of approximately 70 years, and around 140 were male and about a hundred female.

What the research found in general, with its limitations: Multi-region tumor sequencing was not performed, so intratumor heterogeneity could not be excluded. Uninvolved tumor-adjacent lung showed the highest T cell clonality, higher than tumor, which suggests more focused antigenic responses in the uninvolved tumor-adjacent lung. Of the top 100 tumor clones, a median of approximately 60 were detected in paired uninvolved adjacent lung; 28 were also among that lung's top 100. Longer overall survival was associated with higher blood T cell density, whereas shorter survival was associated with higher adjacent-lung clonality. Because of the exploratory design, TCR variables were selected using unadjusted p-values without false-discovery rate correction.

As concerns this clone: Its antigen is currently not known. Base qualities are not at hand, and no much larger clone is one base apart.

The immunoSEQ Assay was used to sequence TCR beta CDR3 regions from DNA. The authors' analysis ran thus. To compute T cell density, TCR beta template counts were normalized to usable DNA, which was estimated by amplifying housekeeping genes. The preseqR package was used to estimate richness by extrapolating to 400,000 templates for PBMC samples and to 120,000 templates for tissue samples. Clonality was calculated as one minus Pielou's evenness. Tissue-enriched TCRs were identified by differential abundance testing using productive amino-acid clonotypes, minimum total count 5 and alpha 0.1. Repertoire overlap between compartments was quantified with the Jaccard Index and Morisita Overlap Index. TCR beta CDR3s were clustered by GLIPH together with public tetramer-defined viral CDR3s, and at least three viral sequences plus V-gene enrichment were required for viral motifs. TCRdb's version of the immuneACCESS table is confined to in-frame rearrangements and falls short of the full clone set. An unresolved V gene accounts for under half of the shortfall where checked; the remainder is of unknown origin. Clonal size and the V and J genes are those of that table, whereas D and trimming came from the DNA. Counted in this sample were approximately 31,000 clones; 94% of them appeared once. More than 0.7% of the sample is taken by the ten largest.

Reading the germline V gene (reference sequence) gives CDR1 SSHAT and CDR2 FNYEAQ. The CDR3 starts with the cysteine, ends with the phenylalanine, and has 13 residues. Only the CDR3 portion is preserved as DNA: 39 bases, with reading frame beginning at the first base. Trimming takes 1 base from V and 5 bases from J, and the germline ends sit 7 bases apart. At diagnosis, peripheral blood, uninvolved tumor-adjacent lung and tumor were collected and stored as a combination of fresh-frozen and FFPE material. For TCR repertoire profiling, blood samples were analyzed in the form of peripheral blood mononuclear cells.

This TCR derives from a woman between 40 and 69 years old with stage I lung adenocarcinoma. Here the sequenced sample was peripheral blood, taken before any cancer treatment. Here the chain combines TRBV7-7 and TRBJ2-3; too little of a D gene remains to name it. The DNA reads TGTGCCAGCAGCTTAGGGACGAGAGATACGCAGTATTTT. Translation gives CASSLGTRDTQYF.